These T cell receptor beta chains were read from a single sample in a study of coeliac disease. Sequenced by immunoSEQ multiplex PCR; TCRdb stores in-frame clones only, minus some. The sample has several thousand clones; approximately 69% are singletons. The sequencing sample was made of intraepithelial lymphocytes from the gut. These TCRs come from a man aged 25-45 years with celiac disease. CDR3s include the opening cysteine and the closing phenylalanine or tryptophan. The order of the fields is V gene, D gene, clone size, J gene, CDR3 protein, CDR3 DNA. D genes are given only for firm matches. Clone size is stated in some rows and not others, as once, few, many or a class when expanded.

TRBV9	TRBD2	-	TRBJ2-1	CASSGTSTFF	TGTGCCAGCAGCGGGACTAGCACGTTCTTC
TRBV7-8	TRBD1	-	TRBJ2-1	CASSRDRDAWNEQFF	TGTGCCAGCAGCCGGGACAGGGACGCGTGGAATGAGCAGTTCTTC
TRBV7-9	-	-	TRBJ2-1	CASSFYTGFNEQFF	TGTGCCAGCAGCTTTTACACAGGGTTCAACGAGCAGTTCTTC
TRBV19	TRBD2	once	TRBJ2-1	CASSKTSGSYNEQFF	TGTGCCAGTAGTAAAACTAGCGGCTCCTACAATGAGCAGTTCTTC
TRBV14	-	few	TRBJ2-5	CASSHFSVGGARETQYF	TGTGCCAGCAGCCATTTCAGTGTAGGGGGGGCGCGAGAGACCCAGTACTTC
TRBV19	-	-	TRBJ2-1	CASTMESLPDEQFF	TGTGCCAGTACCATGGAGTCTCTCCCCGATGAGCAGTTCTTC
TRBV6-6	-	-	TRBJ1-6	CASSYLAENSPLHF	TGTGCCAGCAGTTACTTGGCAGAAAATTCACCCCTCCACTTT
TRBV5-8	-	once	TRBJ1-2	CASSDMVGPGLGYTF	TGTGCCAGCAGCGATATGGTGGGTCCAGGGCTCGGCTACACCTTC
TRBV12-5	TRBD1	few	TRBJ2-1	CASGTGRDRALYNEQFF	TGTGCTAGTGGTACCGGTCGGGACAGGGCCCTCTACAATGAGCAGTTCTTC
TRBV11-1	-	-	TRBJ2-1	CASTLWRADNEQFF	TGTGCCAGCACCCTCTGGAGAGCGGACAATGAGCAGTTCTTC
TRBV6-1	-	few	TRBJ1-2	CASSVGQQYGYTF	TGTGCCAGCAGTGTCGGACAGCAGTATGGCTACACCTTC
TRBV19	-	large	TRBJ1-2	CASNPARGWYGYTF	TGTGCCAGTAACCCCGCAAGGGGATGGTATGGCTACACCTTC
TRBV19	TRBD1	few	TRBJ1-5	CASQGQGYQPQHF	TGTGCCAGCCAGGGACAGGGATATCAGCCCCAGCATTTT
TRBV27	-	-	TRBJ2-1	CASSLRRGFNEQFF	TGTGCCAGCAGTTTAAGGAGGGGTTTCAATGAGCAGTTCTTC
TRBV5-5	TRBD1	-	TRBJ2-7	CASSWGTGGYEQYF	TGTGCCAGCAGCTGGGGGACAGGGGGCTACGAGCAGTACTTC
TRBV28	-	-	TRBJ1-1	CASSSAQNTKAFF	TGTGCCAGCAGTTCCGCGCAGAACACTAAAGCTTTCTTT
TRBV5-4	TRBD2	few	TRBJ2-1	CASSSELAEQFF	TGTGCCAGCAGCTCGGAACTAGCGGAGCAGTTCTTC
TRBV11-2	TRBD1	-	TRBJ1-4	CASSARDRGEKLFF	TGTGCCAGCAGCGCCCGGGACAGGGGCGAAAAACTGTTTTTT
TRBV19	TRBD1	-	TRBJ2-7	CASSIGDRVYEQYF	TGTGCCAGTAGTATTGGGGACAGGGTTTACGAGCAGTACTTC
TRBV5-6	TRBD1	once	TRBJ2-2	CASSYYRGYTGELFF	TGTGCCAGCAGCTATTACAGGGGATACACCGGGGAGCTGTTTTTT
TRBV5-1	-	few	TRBJ2-7	CASSFGEEQYF	TGCGCCAGCAGCTTCGGGGAAGAGCAGTACTTC
TRBV7-9	-	-	TRBJ1-4	CAGRSGNSEKLFF	TGTGCCGGACGATCCGGGAACTCTGAAAAACTGTTTTTT
TRBV27	TRBD2	few	TRBJ2-7	CASSLGTSGPYEQYF	TGTGCCAGCAGTCTCGGGACTAGCGGACCCTACGAGCAGTACTTC
TRBV5-4	TRBD1	-	TRBJ2-4	CASSWGTGEGIQYF	TGTGCCAGCAGCTGGGGGACAGGGGAAGGCATTCAGTACTTC
TRBV2	-	-	TRBJ2-4	CASRDGGVVYF	TGTGCCAGCAGGGATGGCGGGGTTGTCTACTTC
TRBV28	-	-	TRBJ2-7	CASTLTISTGEQYF	TGTGCCAGCACCCTGACCATATCAACAGGGGAGCAGTACTTC
TRBV6-6	-	-	TRBJ2-1	CAKRTRTYNEQFF	TGTGCCAAACGGACAAGAACTTACAATGAGCAGTTCTTC
TRBV27	-	once	TRBJ2-2	CASSGSSGHSGELFF	TGTGCCAGCAGTGGATCGTCAGGGCATTCCGGGGAGCTGTTTTTT
TRBV6-1	TRBD1	-	TRBJ1-2	CASNLIQGDGYTF	TGTGCCAGCAATCTAATACAGGGGGACGGCTACACCTTC
TRBV21-1	-	once	TRBJ2-1	CASSKSGFSGSISYNEQFF	TGTGCCAGCAGCAAAAGTGGGTTTAGCGGGAGTATTTCCTACAATGAGCAGTTCTTC
TRBV10-3	TRBD1	-	TRBJ1-1	CAISGDRGNTEAFF	TGTGCCATCAGCGGGGACAGGGGGAACACTGAAGCTTTCTTT
TRBV7-9	-	-	TRBJ2-3	CASSFRKRHTDTQYF	TGTGCCAGCAGCTTCAGAAAGAGGCACACAGATACGCAGTATTTT
TRBV5-1	-	-	TRBJ1-6	CASSRDSHNSPLHF	TGCGCCAGCAGCCGAGACAGTCATAATTCACCCCTCCACTTT